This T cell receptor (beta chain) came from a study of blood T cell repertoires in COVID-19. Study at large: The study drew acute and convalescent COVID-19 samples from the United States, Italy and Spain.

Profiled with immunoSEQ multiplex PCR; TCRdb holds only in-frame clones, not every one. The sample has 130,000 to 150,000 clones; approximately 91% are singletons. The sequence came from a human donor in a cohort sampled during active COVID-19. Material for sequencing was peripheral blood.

This CDR3 reads CASSPSLALSTDTQYF. In nucleotides, the CDR3 is TGTGCCAGCTCACCGTCGCTAGCGCTTAGCACAGATACGCAGTATTTT. The chain has TRBV18 and TRBJ2-3; tentative D call: TRBD2 (6 bases). This CDR3 region has 16 residues. V lost 3 bases, J lost 0 bases, and 13 bases lay in between. Germline loops: CDR1 KGHSH, CDR2 LQKENI.